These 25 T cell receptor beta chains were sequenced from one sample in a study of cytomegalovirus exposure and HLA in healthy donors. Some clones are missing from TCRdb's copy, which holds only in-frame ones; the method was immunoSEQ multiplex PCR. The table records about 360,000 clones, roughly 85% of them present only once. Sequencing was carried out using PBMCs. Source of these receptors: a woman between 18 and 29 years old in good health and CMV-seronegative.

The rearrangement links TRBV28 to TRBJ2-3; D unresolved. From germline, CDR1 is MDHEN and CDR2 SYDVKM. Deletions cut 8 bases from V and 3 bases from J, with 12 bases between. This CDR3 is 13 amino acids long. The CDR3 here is CASREEATDTQYF. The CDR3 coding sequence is TGTGCCAGCCGCGAAGAGGCGACAGATACGCAGTATTTT.

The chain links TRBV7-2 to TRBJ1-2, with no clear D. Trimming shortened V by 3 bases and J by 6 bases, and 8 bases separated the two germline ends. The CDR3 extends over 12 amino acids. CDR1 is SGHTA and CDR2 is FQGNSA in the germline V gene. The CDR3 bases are TGTGCCAGCAGCTTGGGCGGGGATGGCTACACCTTC. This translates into CASSLGGDGYTF.

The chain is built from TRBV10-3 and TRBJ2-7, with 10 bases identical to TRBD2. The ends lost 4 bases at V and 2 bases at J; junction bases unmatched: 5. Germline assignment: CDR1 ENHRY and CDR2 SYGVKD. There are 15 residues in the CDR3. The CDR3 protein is CAISGAAGGPYEQYF. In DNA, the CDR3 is TGTGCCATCAGTGGGGCAGCGGGAGGGCCCTACGAGCAGTACTTC.

The CDR3 region has the DNA TGTGCCAGCAGTGAAGCGAGCAACGAGCAGTACTTC. Translating it yields CASSEASNEQYF. This chain links TRBV2 with TRBJ2-7, with D hard to call. CDR1 and CDR2 from the germline V gene are SNHLY and FYNNEI. V was shortened by 0 bases and J by 5 bases, with 5 bases between the two germline ends. CDR3 length: 12 residues.

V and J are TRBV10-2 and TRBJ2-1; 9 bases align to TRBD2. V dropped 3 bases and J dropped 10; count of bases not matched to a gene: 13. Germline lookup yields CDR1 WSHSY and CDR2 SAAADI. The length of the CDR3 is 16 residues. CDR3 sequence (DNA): TGCGCCAGCAGTGACTCTGTCTCCGGGACTAGCCGGGAGCAGTTCTTC. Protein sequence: CASSDSVSGTSREQFF.

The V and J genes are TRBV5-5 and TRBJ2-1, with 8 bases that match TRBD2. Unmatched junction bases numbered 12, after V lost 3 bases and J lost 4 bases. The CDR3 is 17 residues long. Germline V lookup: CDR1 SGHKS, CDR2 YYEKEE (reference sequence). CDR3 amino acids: CASSWTSLGGVYNEQFF. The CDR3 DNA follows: TGTGCCAGCAGCTGGACTAGCTTAGGGGGGGTATACAATGAGCAGTTCTTC. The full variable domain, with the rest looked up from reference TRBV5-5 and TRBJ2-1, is DAGVTQSPTHLIKTRGQQVTLRCSPISGHKSVSWYQQVLGQGPQFIFQYYEKEERGRGNFPDRFSARQFPNYSSELNVNALLLGDSALYLCASSWTSLGGVYNEQFFGPGTRLTVL.

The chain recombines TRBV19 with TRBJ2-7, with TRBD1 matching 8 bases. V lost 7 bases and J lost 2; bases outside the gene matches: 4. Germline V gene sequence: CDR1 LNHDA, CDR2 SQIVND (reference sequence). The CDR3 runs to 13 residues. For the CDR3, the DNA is TGTGCCAGTAAGGACAGGGACACCTACGAGCAGTACTTC. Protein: CASKDRDTYEQYF.

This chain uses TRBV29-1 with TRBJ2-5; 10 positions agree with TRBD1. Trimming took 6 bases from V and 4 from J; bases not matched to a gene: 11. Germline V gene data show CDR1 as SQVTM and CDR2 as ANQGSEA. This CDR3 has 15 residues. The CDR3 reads CSVLRDRGGGETQYF. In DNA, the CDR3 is TGCAGCGTCCTCCGGGACAGGGGAGGTGGAGAGACCCAGTACTTC.

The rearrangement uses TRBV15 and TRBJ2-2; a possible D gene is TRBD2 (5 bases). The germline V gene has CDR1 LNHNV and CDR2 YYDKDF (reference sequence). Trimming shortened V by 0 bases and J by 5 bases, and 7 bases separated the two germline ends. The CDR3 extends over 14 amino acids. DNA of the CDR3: TGTGCCACCAGCAGAGATTCGGGGACCGGGGAGCTGTTTTTT. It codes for CATSRDSGTGELFF.

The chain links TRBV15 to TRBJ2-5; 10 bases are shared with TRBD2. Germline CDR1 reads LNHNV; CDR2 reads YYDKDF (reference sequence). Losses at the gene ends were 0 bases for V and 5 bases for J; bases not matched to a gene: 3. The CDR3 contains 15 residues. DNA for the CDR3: TGTGCCACCAGCAGAGATTATAGCGGGAGGGAGACCCAGTACTTC. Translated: CATSRDYSGRETQYF.

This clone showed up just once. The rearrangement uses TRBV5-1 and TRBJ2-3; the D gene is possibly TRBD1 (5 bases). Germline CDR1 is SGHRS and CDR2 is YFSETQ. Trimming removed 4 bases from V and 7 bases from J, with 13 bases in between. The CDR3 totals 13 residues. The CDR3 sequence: CASSPQGVNTQYF. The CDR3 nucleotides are TGCGCCAGCAGCCCCCAGGGTGTAAATACGCAGTATTTT.

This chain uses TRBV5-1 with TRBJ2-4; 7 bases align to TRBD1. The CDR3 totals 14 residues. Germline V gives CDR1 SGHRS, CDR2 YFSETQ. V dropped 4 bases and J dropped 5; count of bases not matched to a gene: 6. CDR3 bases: TGCGCCAGCAGCGAATCAGGGGGTGAAAACATTCAGTACTTC. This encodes CASSESGGENIQYF.

As DNA, the CDR3 is TGTGCCAGCAGCTTAGTAGCGGGGGGGATAACAGATACGCAGTATTTT. It encodes CASSLVAGGITDTQYF. The chain is built from TRBV13 and TRBJ2-3; 11 bases fit TRBD2. The CDR3 runs to 16 residues. Germline assignment: CDR1 PRHDT and CDR2 FYEKMQ (reference sequence). V lost 1 base and J lost 3; bases outside the gene matches: 3.

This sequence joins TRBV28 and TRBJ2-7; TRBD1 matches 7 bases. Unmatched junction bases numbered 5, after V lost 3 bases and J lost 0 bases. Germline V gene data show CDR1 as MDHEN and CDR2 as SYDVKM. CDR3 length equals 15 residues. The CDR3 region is CASSFGDSFSYEQYF. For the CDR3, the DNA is TGTGCCAGCAGTTTCGGGGACAGCTTCTCCTACGAGCAGTACTTC.

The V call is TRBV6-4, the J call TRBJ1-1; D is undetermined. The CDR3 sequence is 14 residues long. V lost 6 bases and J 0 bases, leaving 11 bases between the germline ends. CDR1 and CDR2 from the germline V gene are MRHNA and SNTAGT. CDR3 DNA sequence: TGTGCCAGCAGAGACCCCAACATGAACACTGAAGCTTTCTTT. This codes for CASRDPNMNTEAFF.

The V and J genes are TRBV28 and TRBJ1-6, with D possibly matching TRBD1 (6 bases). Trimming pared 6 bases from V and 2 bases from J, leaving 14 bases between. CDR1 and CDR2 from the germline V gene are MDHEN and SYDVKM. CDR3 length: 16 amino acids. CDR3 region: CASSLRWGPYNSPLHF. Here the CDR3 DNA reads TGTGCCAGCAGCCTGAGGTGGGGGCCCTATAATTCACCCCTCCACTTT.

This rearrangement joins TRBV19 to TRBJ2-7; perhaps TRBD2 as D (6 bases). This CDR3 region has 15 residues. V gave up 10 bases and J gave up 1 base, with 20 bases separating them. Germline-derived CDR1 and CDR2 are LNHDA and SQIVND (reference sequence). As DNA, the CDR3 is TGTGCCATCCCAACCGACGGGAGCCTTTCCTACGAGCAGTACTTC. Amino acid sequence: CAIPTDGSLSYEQYF.

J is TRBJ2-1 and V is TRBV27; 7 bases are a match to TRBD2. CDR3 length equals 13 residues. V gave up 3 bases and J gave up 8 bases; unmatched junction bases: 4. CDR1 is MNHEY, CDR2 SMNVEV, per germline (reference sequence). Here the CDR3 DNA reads TGTGCCAGCAGTTTGGGGGGGGACGATGAGCAGTTCTTC. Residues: CASSLGGDDEQFF.

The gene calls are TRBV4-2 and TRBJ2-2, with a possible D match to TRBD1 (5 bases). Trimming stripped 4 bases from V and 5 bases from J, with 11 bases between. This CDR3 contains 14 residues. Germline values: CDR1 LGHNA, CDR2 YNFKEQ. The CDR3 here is CASSRSRVTGELFF. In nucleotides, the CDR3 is TGTGCCAGCAGCCGAAGCAGGGTAACCGGGGAGCTGTTTTTT.

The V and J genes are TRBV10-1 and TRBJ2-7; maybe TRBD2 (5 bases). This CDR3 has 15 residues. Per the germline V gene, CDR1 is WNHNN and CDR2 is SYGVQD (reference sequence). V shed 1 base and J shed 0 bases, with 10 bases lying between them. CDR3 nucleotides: TGCGCCAGCAGTGAGTTTTCTGGGAGCTCCTACGAGCAGTACTTC. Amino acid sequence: CASSEFSGSSYEQYF.

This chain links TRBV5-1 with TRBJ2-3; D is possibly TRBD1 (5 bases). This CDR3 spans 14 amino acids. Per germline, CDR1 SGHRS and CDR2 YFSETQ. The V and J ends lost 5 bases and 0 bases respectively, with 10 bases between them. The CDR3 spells CASRDSASTDTQYF. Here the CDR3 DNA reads TGCGCCAGCAGAGACAGCGCTAGCACAGATACGCAGTATTTT.

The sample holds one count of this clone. The CDR3 protein is CASSQAVAGAQETQYF. In nucleotides, the CDR3 is TGTGCCAGCAGCCAAGCGGTAGCGGGGGCCCAAGAGACCCAGTACTTC. The J gene is TRBJ2-5, the V gene TRBV4-2; 9 bases fit TRBD2. J gave up 1 base and V 1 base, and 4 bases lay outside the gene matches. Germline CDR1 reads LGHNA; CDR2 reads YNFKEQ. The CDR3 is 16 residues long.

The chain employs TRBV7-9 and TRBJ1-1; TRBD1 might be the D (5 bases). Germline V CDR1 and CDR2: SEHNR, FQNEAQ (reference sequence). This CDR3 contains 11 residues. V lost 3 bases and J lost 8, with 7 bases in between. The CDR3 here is CASSLGGEAFF. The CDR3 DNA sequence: TGTGCCAGCAGCTTGGGGGGAGAAGCTTTCTTT.

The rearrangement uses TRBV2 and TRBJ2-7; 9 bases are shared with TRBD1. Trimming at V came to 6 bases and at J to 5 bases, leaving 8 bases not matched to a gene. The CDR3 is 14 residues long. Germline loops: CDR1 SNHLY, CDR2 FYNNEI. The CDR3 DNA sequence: TGTGCCAGCAGGTACAGGGGGCTCTTACACGAGCAGTACTTC. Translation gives CASRYRGLLHEQYF.

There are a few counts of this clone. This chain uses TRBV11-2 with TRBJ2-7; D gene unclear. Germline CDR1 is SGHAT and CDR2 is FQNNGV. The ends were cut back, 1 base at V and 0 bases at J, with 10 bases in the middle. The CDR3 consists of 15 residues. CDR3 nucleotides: TGTGCCAGCAGCTTAGTTGTGGGCCCCTCCTACGAGCAGTACTTC. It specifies CASSLVVGPSYEQYF.